The 20 T cell receptor beta chains in this list originate from one sample, sequenced in a study of Graves' ophthalmopathy and Graves' hyperthyroidism (dated by TCRdb to the late 2010s). TCRdb lists the instrument as Illumina HiSeq 2000. TCR beta CDR3 regions were amplified from RNA transcripts for repertoire sequencing. The first round was an RT-PCR using HTBI primers with the Qiagen OneStep RT-PCR kit, and this first round was followed by a second-round multiplex PCR, then size selection and purification. In TCRdb, the public reads were trimmed at Q25 with fastp and aligned with MiXCR, with productive beta chains retained. Every entry covers one CDR3 protein and lists the most common genes and DNA from its rows. For this sample the table gives about 620,000 distinct CDR3 sequences, of which about 20% were detected only once. Clones ranked in the top ten supply approximately 7% of the sample. The sequencing input was peripheral blood. Receptor source: a woman younger than 30 with stable Graves' hyperthyroidism. Some clones in this sample may be carry-over from other donors' samples. Donor details come from another sample of the same person, matched by shared clones.

CDR3 DNA sequence: TGTGCCACCACACAGGGCCTTGGAAATCAGCCCCAGCATTTT. This sequence encodes CATTQGLGNQPQHF. The rearrangement uses TRBV12-3 or TRBV12-4 and TRBJ1-5, with a weak D call TRBD1 (6 bases). The V end lost 10 bases, the J end lost 4 bases, and 17 bases lay between the germline ends. This CDR3 is built from 14 residues.

This clonotype was found many times. The chain joins TRBV15 to TRBJ2-7, with TRBD2 identical over 11 bases. This CDR3 has 16 residues. V trimming: 0 bases; J trimming: 3 bases; junction bases outside the gene matches: 4. Germline assignment: CDR1 LNHNV and CDR2 YYDKDF (reference sequence). The CDR3, as DNA: TGTGCCACCAGCAGAGAGGGGCTAGCGGGGGGCTACGAGCAGTACTTC. It specifies CATSREGLAGGYEQYF. Complete variable domain (other parts from reference TRBV15 and TRBJ2-7): DAMVIQNPRYQVTQFGKPVTLSCSQTLNHNVMYWYQQKSSQAPKLLFHYYDKDFNNEADTPDNFQSRRPNTSFCFLDIRSPGLGDTAMYLCATSREGLAGGYEQYFGPGTRLTVT.

With respect to this clonotype: Because the CDR3 is missing its conserved closing phenylalanine or tryptophan, this is likely a read error. This chain joins TRBV5-1 and TRBJ1-1, with D tentatively TRBD1 (6 bases). The CDR3 spans 14 residues. CDR1 and CDR2 from the germline V gene are SGHRS and YFSETQ. V was clipped by 0 bases and J by 2 bases, with 8 bases between them. CDR3 amino acids: CASSLEGHNTEAFL. The CDR3 region has the DNA TGCGCCAGCAGCTTGGAGGGACACAACACTGAAGCTTTCCTT.

This clonotype was counted ten times or more. CDR3 coding DNA: TGTGCCAGCAGCCACCTAGCGGGAGGGACCTACGAGCAGTACTTC. It translates to CASSHLAGGTYEQYF. The genes are TRBV4-2 and TRBJ2-7, with 12 bases that match TRBD2. J lost 2 bases, V lost 3 bases, and 2 bases had no gene match. In germline, CDR1 is LGHNA, CDR2 YNFKEQ. The CDR3 has 15 residues.

The chain couples TRBV7-9 to TRBJ2-2; TRBD2 agrees at 7 bases. Germline V CDR1 and CDR2: SEHNR, FQNEAQ (reference sequence). The V segment lost 3 bases and the J segment 5 bases; nucleotides outside the gene matches: 6. The CDR3 spans 15 residues. The CDR3 reads CASSLREWGTGELFF. CDR3 bases: TGTGCCAGCAGCTTGCGGGAGTGGGGGACCGGGGAGCTGTTTTTT.

This chain connects TRBV6-1 to TRBJ2-7, with D tentatively TRBD1 (6 bases). The germline gives CDR1 MNHNS, CDR2 SASEGT. CDR3 length: 14 residues. Trimming stripped 6 bases from V and 7 bases from J, with 19 bases between. The DNA of the CDR3 is TGTGCCAGCAGGGGGGCCGAGACCTCTCGGGAGCAGTACTTC. Amino acids: CASRGAETSREQYF.

This clonotype was found many times. The chain links TRBV7-9 to TRBJ2-7; TRBD1 agrees at 8 bases. The CDR3 loop spans 14 amino acids. CDR1 SEHNR and CDR2 FQNEAQ come from the germline V gene (reference sequence). V lost 5 bases and J lost 5; bases outside the gene matches: 8. CDR3 region: CASSIGQGHDEQYF. CDR3 bases: TGTGCCAGCAGCATAGGACAGGGTCACGACGAGCAGTACTTC.

This clonotype has more than one count but fewer than ten. The gene calls are TRBV24-1 and TRBJ2-2; no reliable D call. Germline CDR1 is KGHDR and CDR2 is SFDVKD. Trimming stripped 3 bases from V and 0 bases from J, with 13 bases between. This CDR3 spans 17 amino acids. In DNA, the CDR3 is TGTGCCACCAGTGATCCTGGCAGGTTCTCGAACACCGGGGAGCTGTTTTTT. Its protein product is CATSDPGRFSNTGELFF.

This clonotype was observed many times. The genes are TRBV5-5 and TRBJ2-7; maybe TRBD1 (6 bases). The germline V and J ends were trimmed by 4 bases and 2 bases, with 13 bases remaining between them. The CDR3 spans 14 residues. Germline V gene data show CDR1 as SGHKS and CDR2 as YYEKEE (reference sequence). CDR3 region: CASSVQGPPYEQYF. CDR3 nucleotides: TGTGCCAGCAGCGTACAGGGTCCCCCCTACGAGCAGTACTTC.

This clonotype was seen a handful of times. The V and J genes are TRBV10-2 and TRBJ2-7; 11 bases match TRBD1. The CDR3 consists of 14 residues. From germline, CDR1 is WSHSY and CDR2 SAAADI. After removal of 8 bases from V and 4 bases from J, the junction contained 7 bases not matched to a gene. The CDR3 is CASRRDRGIYEQYF. CDR3 nucleotides: TGCGCCAGCCGGCGGGACAGGGGGATTTACGAGCAGTACTTC.

This clonotype came up many times. J is TRBJ2-7 and V is TRBV5-1; the D gene is possibly TRBD1 (6 bases). The length of the CDR3 is 15 residues. Trimming removed 3 bases at V and 9 bases at J, with 22 bases between. The germline CDR1 and CDR2 sequences are SGHRS and YFSETQ. The CDR3 sequence is CASSSSRGSLRGQYF. CDR3 DNA sequence: TGCGCCAGCAGCTCCTCAAGGGGGAGTCTACGGGGGCAGTACTTC. The full variable domain, completed using reference TRBV5-1 and TRBJ2-7, is KAGVTQTPRYLIKTRGQQVTLSCSPISGHRSVSWYQQTPGQGLQFLFEYFSETQRNKGNFPGRFSGRQFSNSRSEMNVSTLELGDSALYLCASSSSRGSLRGQYFGPGTRLTVT.

This clonotype was seen repeatedly, ten times or more. V is TRBV10-3 and J is TRBJ2-7, with D maybe TRBD1 (6 bases). Germline CDR1 ENHRY, CDR2 SYGVKD. V gave up 3 bases and J gave up 3 bases, with 21 bases separating them. CDR3 length equals 17 residues. The CDR3 bases are TGTGCCATCAGTGACCCCGAACGACGGTCCAGGGGCTACGAGCAGTACTTC. Translating gives CAISDPERRSRGYEQYF.

A few counts support this clonotype. The rearrangement links TRBV19 to TRBJ2-7, with D uncertain. Germline-derived CDR1 and CDR2 are LNHDA and SQIVND (reference sequence). V lost 1 base to trimming and J lost 0 bases, with 10 bases between them. There are 15 residues in the CDR3. The CDR3 loop reads CASSIVSSPSYEQYF. The CDR3, as DNA: TGTGCCAGTAGTATAGTCTCCTCCCCCTCCTACGAGCAGTACTTC.

V gene TRBV30 combines with J gene TRBJ1-1; 11 nucleotides agree with TRBD1. The length of the CDR3 is 14 residues. The V gene's germline CDR1 is GTSNPN and CDR2 SVGIG (reference sequence). V was clipped by 2 bases and J by 4 bases; unmatched bases: 3. The CDR3 nucleotides read TGTGCCTGGAGTAGGGGGACAGGGGGCACTGAAGCTTTCTTT. It yields the protein CAWSRGTGGTEAFF.

This clonotype came up many times. A much larger clone differs from this one at a single base, so this may be a read error. The rearrangement uses TRBV12-3 or TRBV12-4 and TRBJ1-1, with D perhaps TRBD1 (6 bases). V was pared by 1 base and J by 5 bases, with 11 bases between. This CDR3 region has 14 residues. The CDR3 reads CASSLGQGRTEAFF. The CDR3, as DNA: TGTGCCAGCAGTTTAGGTCAGGGGAGGACTGAAGCTTTCTTT.

This clonotype showed up many times. A clone one base away is much larger, so this may be a read error. This rearrangement joins TRBV12-3 or TRBV12-4 to TRBJ1-2; D ambiguous. There are 14 residues in the CDR3. Trimming took 4 bases from V and 4 from J, leaving 13 bases between them. This CDR3 reads CASSSSAGSYGYTF. The CDR3 nucleotides are TGTGCCAGCAGTTCGTCGGCCGGGAGCTATGGCTACACCTTC.

This clonotype was picked up many times. The chain combines TRBV6-1 with TRBJ1-5; D not certain. V lost 1 base and J lost 7, with 8 bases in between. CDR3 length: 13 residues. From germline, CDR1 is MNHNS and CDR2 SASEGT. The CDR3 here is CASSEGQVQPQHF. The CDR3 nucleotides read TGTGCCAGCAGTGAAGGGCAGGTCCAGCCCCAGCATTTT.

The chain links TRBV20-1 to TRBJ2-7; maybe TRBD1 (6 bases). V was clipped by 3 bases and J by 3 bases, with 12 bases between them. The germline gives CDR1 DFQATT, CDR2 SNEGSKA (reference sequence). The CDR3 covers 13 residues. CDR3 sequence (DNA): TGCAGTGCTAGGGACAGCCTTCTCTACGAGCAGTACTTC. It translates to CSARDSLLYEQYF.

The table lists this clonotype with many counts. The genes are TRBV28 and TRBJ2-7; D ambiguous. V was pared by 7 bases and J by 2 bases, with 9 bases between. This CDR3 has 12 amino acids. Germline values: CDR1 MDHEN, CDR2 SYDVKM. CDR3 residues: CASTTGPYEQYF. As DNA, the CDR3 is TGTGCCAGCACTACCGGCCCCTACGAGCAGTACTTC. The full variable domain, rest sourced from reference TRBV28 and TRBJ2-7, is DVKVTQSSRYLVKRTGEKVFLECVQDMDHENMFWYRQDPGLGLRLIYFSYDVKMKEKGDIPEGYSVSREKKERFSLILESASTNQTSMYLCASTTGPYEQYFGPGTRLTVT.

Ten or more counts support this clonotype. V is TRBV11-2 and J is TRBJ2-2; a weak D match, TRBD1 (5 bases). Germline lookup yields CDR1 SGHAT and CDR2 FQNNGV. Trimming shortened V by 1 base and J by 11 bases, and 8 bases separated the two germline ends. The CDR3 has 12 amino acids. CDR3 in amino acids: CASSLVWTELFF. The CDR3 coding sequence is TGTGCCAGCAGCTTAGTTTGGACAGAGCTGTTTTTT.